This entry lists 14 T cell receptor beta chains sequenced from one sample in a study of CD8 T cells in ankylosing spondylitis. TCRdb used MiXCR to reprocess the 5' RACE reads, holding one entry per CDR3 protein. The sample has over 100,000 distinct CDR3 sequences, around 7% seen once. Sequenced sample: blood, either unsorted or a sorted T cell fraction (not recorded which). These receptor sequences come from a male donor with ankylosing spondylitis or in good health (not recorded which).

In this sample, this clonotype turned up many times. This chain joins TRBV7-2 and TRBJ2-1; 7 bases align to TRBD2. V dropped 2 bases and J dropped 4; count of bases not matched to a gene: 8. From germline, CDR1 is SGHTA and CDR2 FQGNSA. The CDR3 has 16 residues. In DNA, the CDR3 is TGTGCCAGCAGCTTATCCGCGGGAGTCTTATACAATGAGCAGTTCTTC. Its protein product is CASSLSAGVLYNEQFF.

The sample holds many counts of this clonotype. This chain connects TRBV5-1 to TRBJ2-7, with 8 bases matching TRBD1. CDR1 and CDR2 (germline): SGHRS, YFSETQ. V shed 0 bases and J 6 bases; nucleotides not matched to a gene: 8. There are 15 residues in the CDR3. Written as DNA, the CDR3 is TGCGCCAGCAGCTTGGGAAAGGCGACAGGGGTCGAGCAGTACTTC. Residues: CASSLGKATGVEQYF.

This clonotype was counted many times. This sequence joins TRBV7-8 and TRBJ1-1; 9 bases are shared with TRBD1. The germline V gene encodes CDR1 SGHVS and CDR2 FQNEAQ. The CDR3 loop spans 14 amino acids. The ends lost 5 bases at V and 0 bases at J; junction bases unmatched: 1. CDR3 nucleotide sequence: TGTGCCAGCAGCAACAGGGGGCTGAACACTGAAGCTTTCTTT. The encoded protein is CASSNRGLNTEAFF.

There are many counts of this clonotype. The chain is built from TRBV18 and TRBJ1-2; TRBD1 aligns across 9 bases. The CDR3 spans 17 residues. J was trimmed by 0 bases and V by 0 bases; bases with no gene match: 5. Per germline, CDR1 KGHSH and CDR2 LQKENI. The CDR3 here is CASSPPGQGRSNYGYTF. The CDR3 DNA sequence: TGTGCCAGCTCACCACCGGGACAGGGACGCTCTAACTATGGCTACACCTTC.

This clonotype was recorded a few times. The V and J genes are TRBV3-1 and TRBJ2-3; TRBD2 matches 16 bases. Germline trimming cut 10 bases from V and 4 bases from J; bases unmatched to any gene: 17. The length of the CDR3 is 19 residues. Germline CDR1 and CDR2: LGHDT and YNNKEL (reference sequence). In DNA, the CDR3 is TGTGCCATCAGTCCCCCGGGACTAGCGGGAGGGCCGTTATCAGATACGCAGTATTTT. This encodes CAISPPGLAGGPLSDTQYF.

This clonotype was found many times. This sequence joins TRBV5-1 and TRBJ1-5, with TRBD1 identical over 7 bases. V shed 0 bases and J 7 bases; nucleotides not matched to a gene: 7. This CDR3 contains 15 residues. CDR1 and CDR2 (germline): SGHRS, YFSETQ. CDR3 coding DNA: TGCGCCAGCAGCTTGGAGGGGGCGGGTGGGCAGCCCCAGCATTTT. Encoded protein: CASSLEGAGGQPQHF.

In its sample, this clonotype was seen many times. This rearrangement joins TRBV28 to TRBJ2-6; D gene unclear. CDR3 length: 15 amino acids. Germline CDR1 is MDHEN and CDR2 is SYDVKM. Between the trimmed V and J ends, which lost 7 bases and 1 base, there was a span of 11 bases. The CDR3 DNA reads as TGTGCCAGCATAGCAGGTTTTTCTGGGGCCAACGTCCTGACTTTC. As protein: CASIAGFSGANVLTF.

This clonotype was recorded at least ten times. The J gene is TRBJ2-2, the V gene TRBV28, with 7 nucleotides matching TRBD1. Trimming at V came to 2 bases and at J to 3 bases, leaving 3 bases not matched to a gene. From germline, CDR1 is MDHEN and CDR2 SYDVKM. The CDR3 runs 15 residues. This chain's CDR3 is CASSLGGQYTGELFF. CDR3 DNA: TGTGCCAGCAGTTTAGGGGGACAGTACACCGGGGAGCTGTTTTTT.

This clonotype was counted ten times or more. This chain uses TRBV7-2 with TRBJ2-3; the D gene is possibly TRBD2 (6 bases). CDR3 length: 13 amino acids. Trimming took 7 bases from V and 2 from J, leaving 10 bases between them. Germline V lookup: CDR1 SGHTA, CDR2 FQGNSA. CDR3 in amino acids: CASTRTITDTQYF. The CDR3 DNA sequence: TGTGCCAGCACTAGGACTATCACAGATACGCAGTATTTT.

This clonotype was detected many times. The V call is TRBV20-1, the J call TRBJ2-3; 12 bases fit TRBD2. V dropped 6 bases and J dropped 4; count of bases not matched to a gene: 5. Germline V gene lookup returns CDR1 DFQATT and CDR2 SNEGSKA (reference sequence). The CDR3 covers 14 residues. The CDR3 DNA sequence: TGCAGTGCCCGACTAGCGGGAGTTGCAGATACGCAGTATTTT. It is translated as CSARLAGVADTQYF.

This clonotype was seen a single time. The chain carries TRBV5-1 and TRBJ2-1; 7 bases map to TRBD1. J was trimmed by 0 bases and V by 8 bases; bases with no gene match: 11. Germline CDR1 SGHRS, CDR2 YFSETQ. This CDR3 is 16 amino acids long. This CDR3 is CARSIGQASSYNEQFF. The CDR3 DNA reads as TGCGCCAGGAGCATAGGACAGGCGAGCTCCTACAATGAGCAGTTCTTC.

Ten or more counts support this clonotype. The V and J genes are TRBV5-1 and TRBJ2-7, with D perhaps TRBD1 or TRBD2 (5 bases each). Trimming took off 2 bases at V and 6 bases at J, with 12 bases between the two ends. The CDR3 length is 13 residues. The V gene's germline CDR1 is SGHRS and CDR2 YFSETQ. CDR3 DNA sequence: TGCGCCAGCAGCTTCGTATCCGGGACCGAGCAGTACTTC. The encoded protein is CASSFVSGTEQYF.

This clonotype was detected many times. The V gene is TRBV12-3 or TRBV12-4, the J gene TRBJ2-1; 7 bases are shared with TRBD2. This CDR3 is 15 amino acids long. With 4 bases clipped from V and 3 bases from J, the junction kept 6 bases outside the gene matches. CDR3 protein: CASSYGEGGYNEQFF. The CDR3 coding sequence is TGTGCCAGCAGTTACGGGGAGGGCGGCTACAATGAGCAGTTCTTC.

This clonotype was counted many times. This rearrangement joins TRBV5-1 to TRBJ2-1; 12 bases map to TRBD1. Germline V gene lookup returns CDR1 SGHRS and CDR2 YFSETQ. This CDR3 contains 17 residues. V shed 0 bases and J 3 bases; nucleotides not matched to a gene: 4. The CDR3 DNA is TGCGCCAGCAGCTTGGAAGGGACAGGGGGCCACTACAATGAGCAGTTCTTC. Translation gives CASSLEGTGGHYNEQFF.